The entry below gives a single T cell receptor beta chain sequence along with its context. Antigen: not known. Per the germline V gene, CDR1 is MDHEN and CDR2 is SYDVKM. This CDR3 has 16 amino acids. The V segment lost 2 bases and the J segment 7 bases; nucleotides outside the gene matches: 9. The data were obtained in a study of T cells in Graves' hyperthyroidism and ophthalmopathy. Whole-study results and caveats: Most thyroid clonotypes expanded above 0.001 appeared in blood too.

Amplification targeted TCR beta CDR3 regions from RNA transcripts. RT-PCR in the first round (using the HTBI primer set) targeted the TCR CDR3. TCRdb independently ran MiXCR on the multiplex PCR reads; one entry per CDR3 protein. The sample carries roughly 560,000 distinct CDR3 sequences, roughly 15% recorded once. The sample taken for sequencing was blood. This TCR derives from a woman aged 35 to 49 with Graves' ophthalmopathy. The chain carries TRBV28 and TRBJ2-2; 8 positions agree with TRBD2. CDR3 nucleotide sequence: TGTGCCAGCAGTTTAATTCTCCTAGCGGGTTACGGGGAGCTGTTTTTT. Translating gives CASSLILLAGYGELFF.